This entry describes one T cell receptor (beta chain). Its antigen is currently unknown. This entry comes from a study of T cell responses to AZD1222 COVID-19 vaccine. As for the study in general: Second-dose intervals near 4 or 12 weeks were combined.

General study results and limits: Mostly white British, mostly female donors; authors suggested clonal diversity may be underestimated. There were vaccine-associated CD4 TCRs across spike, dominant at 160-218 and 743-854. In the spike-specific TCR repertoire, nearly half reportedly target unmutated variant regions.

Assay: immunoSEQ multiplex PCR; the TCRdb copy retains only in-frame clones and omits some. In the table there are about 170,000 clones, roughly 90% of which are singletons. V was clipped by 3 bases and J by 4 bases, with 16 bases between them. Germline CDR1 and CDR2: LNHDA and SQIVND (reference sequence). The CDR3 is made up of 16 amino acids. Here the sequenced sample was peripheral blood, taken on day 0 of AZD1222 vaccination. The receptor comes from an adult in good health. The chain is built from TRBV19 and TRBJ1-5, with D possibly matching TRBD1 (5 bases). The CDR3 DNA reads TGTGCCAGTAGTATCGAATTTCAGGGTCGGAATCAGCCCCAGCATTTT. As protein: CASSIEFQGRNQPQHF.